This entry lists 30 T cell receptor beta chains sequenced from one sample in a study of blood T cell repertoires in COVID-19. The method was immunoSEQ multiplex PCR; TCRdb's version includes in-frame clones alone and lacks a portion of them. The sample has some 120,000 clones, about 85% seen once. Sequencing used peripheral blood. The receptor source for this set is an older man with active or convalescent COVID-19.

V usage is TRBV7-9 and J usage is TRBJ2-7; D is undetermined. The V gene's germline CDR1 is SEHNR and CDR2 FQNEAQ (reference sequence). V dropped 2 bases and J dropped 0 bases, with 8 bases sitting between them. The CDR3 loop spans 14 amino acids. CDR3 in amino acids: CASSLQPSSYEQYF. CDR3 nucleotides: TGTGCCAGCAGCTTACAACCGAGCTCCTACGAGCAGTACTTC.

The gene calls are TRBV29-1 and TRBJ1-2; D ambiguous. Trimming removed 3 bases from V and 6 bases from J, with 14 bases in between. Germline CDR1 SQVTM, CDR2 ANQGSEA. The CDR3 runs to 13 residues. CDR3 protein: CSVDPSSGHGYTF. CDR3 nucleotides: TGCAGCGTTGATCCTTCTTCTGGCCATGGCTACACCTTC. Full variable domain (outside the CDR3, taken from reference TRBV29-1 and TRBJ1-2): SAVISQKPSRDICQRGTSLTIQCQVDSQVTMMFWYRQQPGQSLTLIATANQGSEATYESGFVIDKFPISRPNLTFSTLTVSNMSPEDSSIYLCSVDPSSGHGYTFGSGTRLTVV.

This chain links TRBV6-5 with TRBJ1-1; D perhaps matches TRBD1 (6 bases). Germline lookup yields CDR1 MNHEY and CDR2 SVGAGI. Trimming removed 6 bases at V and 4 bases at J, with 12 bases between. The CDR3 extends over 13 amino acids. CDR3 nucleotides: TGTGCCAGCAGAACAGGGTCCCTCACTGAAGCTTTCTTT. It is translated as CASRTGSLTEAFF.

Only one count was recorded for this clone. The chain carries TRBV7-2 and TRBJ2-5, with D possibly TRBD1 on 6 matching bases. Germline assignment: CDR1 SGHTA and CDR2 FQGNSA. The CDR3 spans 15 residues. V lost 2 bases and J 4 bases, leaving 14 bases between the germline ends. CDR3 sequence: CASSLRPGELETQYF. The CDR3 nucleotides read TGTGCCAGCAGCTTAAGGCCAGGGGAATTAGAGACCCAGTACTTC. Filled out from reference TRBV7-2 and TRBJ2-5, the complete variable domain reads GAGVSQSPSNKVTEKGKDVELRCDPISGHTALYWYRQSLGQGLEFLIYFQGNSAPDKSGLPSDRFSAERTGGSVSTLTIQRTQQEDSAVYLCASSLRPGELETQYFGPGTRLLVL.

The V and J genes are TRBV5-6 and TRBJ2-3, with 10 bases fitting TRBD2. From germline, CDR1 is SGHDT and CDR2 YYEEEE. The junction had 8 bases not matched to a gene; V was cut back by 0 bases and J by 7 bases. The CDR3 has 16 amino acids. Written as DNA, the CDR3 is TGTGCCAGCAGCTTGGTAGCTAGCGGGAGCACGAATACGCAGTATTTT. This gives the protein CASSLVASGSTNTQYF.

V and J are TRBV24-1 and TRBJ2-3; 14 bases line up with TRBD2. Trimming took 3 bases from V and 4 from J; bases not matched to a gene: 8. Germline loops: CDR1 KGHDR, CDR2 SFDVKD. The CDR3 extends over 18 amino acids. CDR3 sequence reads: CATSDPRGLAGGSDTQYF. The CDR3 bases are TGTGCCACCAGTGATCCCCGCGGACTAGCGGGAGGTTCAGATACGCAGTATTTT.

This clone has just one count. For the CDR3, the DNA is TGTGCCAGCAGCTTGGGACTAGCGGGAGGCCAAGAGACCCAGTACTTC. Protein product: CASSLGLAGGQETQYF. The J gene is TRBJ2-5, the V gene TRBV5-4; TRBD2 matches 13 bases. V trimming: 0 bases; J trimming: 1 base; junction bases outside the gene matches: 0. Germline assignment: CDR1 SGHNT and CDR2 YYREEE (reference sequence). The length of the CDR3 is 16 residues.

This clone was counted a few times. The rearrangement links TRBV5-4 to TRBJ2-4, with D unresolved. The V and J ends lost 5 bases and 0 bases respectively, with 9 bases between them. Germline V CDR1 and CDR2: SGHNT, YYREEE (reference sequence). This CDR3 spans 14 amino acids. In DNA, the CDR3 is TGTGCCAGCAGTCACCAGGAAGCCAAAAACATTCAGTACTTC. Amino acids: CASSHQEAKNIQYF.

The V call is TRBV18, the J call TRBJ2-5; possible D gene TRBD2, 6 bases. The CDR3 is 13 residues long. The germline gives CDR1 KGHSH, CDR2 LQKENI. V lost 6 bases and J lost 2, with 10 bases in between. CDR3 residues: CASSLRGQETQYF. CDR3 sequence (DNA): TGTGCCAGCTCCCTTCGGGGGCAAGAGACCCAGTACTTC.

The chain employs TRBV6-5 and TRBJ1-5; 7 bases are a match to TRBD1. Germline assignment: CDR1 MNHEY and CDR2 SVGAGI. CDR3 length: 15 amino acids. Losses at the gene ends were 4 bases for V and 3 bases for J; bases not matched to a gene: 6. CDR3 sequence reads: CASSSEGQNNQPQHF. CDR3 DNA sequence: TGTGCCAGCAGTTCTGAGGGACAGAACAATCAGCCCCAGCATTTT.

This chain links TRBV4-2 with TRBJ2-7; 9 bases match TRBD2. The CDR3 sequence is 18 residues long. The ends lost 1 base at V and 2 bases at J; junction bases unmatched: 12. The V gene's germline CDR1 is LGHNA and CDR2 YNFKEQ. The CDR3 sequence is CASSQVASGTSPPYEQYF. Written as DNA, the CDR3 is TGTGCCAGCAGCCAAGTGGCTAGCGGGACTTCTCCTCCCTACGAGCAGTACTTC.

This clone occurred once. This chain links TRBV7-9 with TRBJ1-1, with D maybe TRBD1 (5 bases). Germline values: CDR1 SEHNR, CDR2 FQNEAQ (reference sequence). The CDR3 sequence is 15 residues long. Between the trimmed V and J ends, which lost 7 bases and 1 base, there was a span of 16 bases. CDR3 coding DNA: TGTGCCAGCAATAAGAACCCAAGGGGGAACACTGAAGCTTTCTTT. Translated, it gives CASNKNPRGNTEAFF.

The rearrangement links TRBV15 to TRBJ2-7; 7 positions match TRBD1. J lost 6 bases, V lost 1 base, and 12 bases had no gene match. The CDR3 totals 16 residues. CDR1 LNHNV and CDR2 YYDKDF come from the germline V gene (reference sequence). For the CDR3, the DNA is TGTGCCACCAGCAGAGGATCCGGAGACAGGGTTGGCGAGCAGTACTTC. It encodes CATSRGSGDRVGEQYF.

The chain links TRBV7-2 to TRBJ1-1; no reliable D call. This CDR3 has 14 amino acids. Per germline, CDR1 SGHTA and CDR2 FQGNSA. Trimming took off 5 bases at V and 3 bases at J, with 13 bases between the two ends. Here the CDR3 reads CASSPEVDYTEAFF. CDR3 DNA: TGTGCCAGCAGCCCGGAAGTGGACTACACTGAAGCTTTCTTT. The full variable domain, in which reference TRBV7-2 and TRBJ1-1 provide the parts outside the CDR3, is GAGVSQSPSNKVTEKGKDVELRCDPISGHTALYWYRQSLGQGLEFLIYFQGNSAPDKSGLPSDRFSAERTGGSVSTLTIQRTQQEDSAVYLCASSPEVDYTEAFFGQGTRLTVV.

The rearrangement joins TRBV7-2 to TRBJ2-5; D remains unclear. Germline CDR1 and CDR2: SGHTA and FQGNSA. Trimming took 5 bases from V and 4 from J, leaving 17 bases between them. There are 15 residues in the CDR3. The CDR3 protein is CASSRDTKHSETQYF. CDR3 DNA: TGTGCCAGCAGCCGCGACACAAAACACTCAGAGACCCAGTACTTC.

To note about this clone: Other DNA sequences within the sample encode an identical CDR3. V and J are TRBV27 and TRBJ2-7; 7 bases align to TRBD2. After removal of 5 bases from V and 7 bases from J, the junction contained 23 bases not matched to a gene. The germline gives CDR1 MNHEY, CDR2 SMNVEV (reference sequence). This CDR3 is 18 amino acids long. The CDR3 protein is CASSPWGPKSSGVYEQYF. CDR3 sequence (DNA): TGTGCCAGCAGTCCATGGGGACCAAAGAGCAGCGGGGTCTATGAGCAGTACTTC.

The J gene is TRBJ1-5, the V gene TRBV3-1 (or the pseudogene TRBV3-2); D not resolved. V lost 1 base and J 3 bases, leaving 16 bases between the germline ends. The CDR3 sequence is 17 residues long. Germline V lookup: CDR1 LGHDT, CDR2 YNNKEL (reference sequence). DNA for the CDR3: TGTGCCAGCAGCCAAGTGGATCCCCCAGGCTTCAATCAGCCCCAGCATTTT. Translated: CASSQVDPPGFNQPQHF.

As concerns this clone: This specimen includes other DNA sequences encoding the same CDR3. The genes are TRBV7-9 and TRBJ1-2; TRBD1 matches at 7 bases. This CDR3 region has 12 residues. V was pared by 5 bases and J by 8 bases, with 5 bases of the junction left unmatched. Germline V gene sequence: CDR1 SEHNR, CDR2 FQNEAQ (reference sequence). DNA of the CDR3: TGTGCCAGCAGCCCCGACAGGGTCGGCTACACCTTC. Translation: CASSPDRVGYTF. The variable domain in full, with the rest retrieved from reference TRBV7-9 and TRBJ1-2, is DTGVSQNPRHKITKRGQNVTFRCDPISEHNRLYWYRQTLGQGPEFLTYFQNEAQLEKSRLLSDRFSAERPKGSFSTLEIQRTEQGDSAMYLCASSPDRVGYTFGSGTRLTVV.

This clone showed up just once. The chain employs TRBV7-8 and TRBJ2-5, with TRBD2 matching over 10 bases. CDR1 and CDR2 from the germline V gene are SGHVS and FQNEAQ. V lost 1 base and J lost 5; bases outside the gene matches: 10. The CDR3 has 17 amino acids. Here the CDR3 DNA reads TGTGCCAGCAGCTTAGAGGTTCAGCGGGGGGGCCGTGAGACCCAGTACTTC. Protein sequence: CASSLEVQRGGRETQYF.

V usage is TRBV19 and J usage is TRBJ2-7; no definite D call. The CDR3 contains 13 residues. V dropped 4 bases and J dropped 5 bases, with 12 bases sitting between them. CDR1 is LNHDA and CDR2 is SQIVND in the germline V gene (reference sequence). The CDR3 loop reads CASSRSGNHEQYF. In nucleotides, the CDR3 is TGTGCCAGTAGTAGATCAGGTAACCACGAGCAGTACTTC.

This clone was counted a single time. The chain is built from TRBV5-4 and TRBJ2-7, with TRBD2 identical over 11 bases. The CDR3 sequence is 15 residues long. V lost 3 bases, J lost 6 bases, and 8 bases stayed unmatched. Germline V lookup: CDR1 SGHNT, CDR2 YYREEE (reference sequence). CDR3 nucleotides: TGTGCCAGCAGCTCGGCTAGCGGGAGGTGGGGCGAGCAGTACTTC. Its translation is CASSSASGRWGEQYF.

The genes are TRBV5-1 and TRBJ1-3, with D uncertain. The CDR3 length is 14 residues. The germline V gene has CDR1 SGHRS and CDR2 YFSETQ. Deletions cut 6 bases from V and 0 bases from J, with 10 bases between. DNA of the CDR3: TGCGCCAGCAAGTTAACAACCTCTGGAAACACCATATATTTT. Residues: CASKLTTSGNTIYF. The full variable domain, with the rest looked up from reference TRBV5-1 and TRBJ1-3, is KAGVTQTPRYLIKTRGQQVTLSCSPISGHRSVSWYQQTPGQGLQFLFEYFSETQRNKGNFPGRFSGRQFSNSRSEMNVSTLELGDSALYLCASKLTTSGNTIYFGEGSWLTVV.

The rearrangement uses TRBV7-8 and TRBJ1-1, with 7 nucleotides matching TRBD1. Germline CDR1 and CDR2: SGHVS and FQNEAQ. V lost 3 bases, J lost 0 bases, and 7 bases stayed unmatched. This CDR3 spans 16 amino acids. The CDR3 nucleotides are TGTGCCAGCAGCTTGTTCACAGGGGACATGAACACTGAAGCTTTCTTT. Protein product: CASSLFTGDMNTEAFF.

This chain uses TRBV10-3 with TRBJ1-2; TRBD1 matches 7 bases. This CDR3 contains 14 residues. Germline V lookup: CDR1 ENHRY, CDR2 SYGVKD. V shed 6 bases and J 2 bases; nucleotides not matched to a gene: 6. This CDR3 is CAIRRQGTNYGYTF. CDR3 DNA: TGTGCCATCAGACGACAGGGCACAAACTATGGCTACACCTTC.

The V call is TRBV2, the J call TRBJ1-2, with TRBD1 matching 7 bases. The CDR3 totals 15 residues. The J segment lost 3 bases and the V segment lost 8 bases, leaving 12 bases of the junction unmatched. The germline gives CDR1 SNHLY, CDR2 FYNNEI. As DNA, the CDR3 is TGTGCCAGCCAGCCCCCAGGGGGGAACTACTATGGCTACACCTTC. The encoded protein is CASQPPGGNYYGYTF.

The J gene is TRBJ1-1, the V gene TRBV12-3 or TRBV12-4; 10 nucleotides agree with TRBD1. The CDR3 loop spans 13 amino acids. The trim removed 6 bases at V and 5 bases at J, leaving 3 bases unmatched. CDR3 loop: CASRLDRGTEAFF. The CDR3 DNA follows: TGTGCCAGCAGACTGGACAGGGGGACTGAAGCTTTCTTT.

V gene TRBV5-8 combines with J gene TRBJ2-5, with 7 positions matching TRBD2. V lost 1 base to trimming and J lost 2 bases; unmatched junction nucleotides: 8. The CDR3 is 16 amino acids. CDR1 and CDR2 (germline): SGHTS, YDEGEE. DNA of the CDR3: TGTGCCAGCAGCTTGCACCGGGGGGTTGGGCAAGAGACCCAGTACTTC. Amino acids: CASSLHRGVGQETQYF.

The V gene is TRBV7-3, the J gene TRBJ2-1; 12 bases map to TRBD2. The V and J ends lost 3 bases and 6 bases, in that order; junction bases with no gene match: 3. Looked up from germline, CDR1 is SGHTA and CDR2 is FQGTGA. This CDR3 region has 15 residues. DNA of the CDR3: TGTGCCAGCAGCTTGGGACTAGCGGGTTTCAATGAGCAGTTCTTC. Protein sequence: CASSLGLAGFNEQFF.

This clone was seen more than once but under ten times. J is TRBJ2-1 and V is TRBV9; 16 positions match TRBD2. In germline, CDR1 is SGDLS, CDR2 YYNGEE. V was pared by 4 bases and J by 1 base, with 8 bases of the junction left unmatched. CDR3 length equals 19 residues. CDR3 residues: CASSTSGTSGGESYNEQFF. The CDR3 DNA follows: TGTGCCAGCAGCACAAGTGGGACTAGCGGGGGGGAATCCTACAATGAGCAGTTCTTC. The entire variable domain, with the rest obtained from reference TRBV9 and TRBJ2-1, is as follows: DSGVTQTPKHLITATGQRVTLRCSPRSGDLSVYWYQQSLDQGLQFLIQYYNGEERAKGNILERFSAQQFPDLHSELNLSSLELGDSALYFCASSTSGTSGGESYNEQFFGPGTRLTVL.

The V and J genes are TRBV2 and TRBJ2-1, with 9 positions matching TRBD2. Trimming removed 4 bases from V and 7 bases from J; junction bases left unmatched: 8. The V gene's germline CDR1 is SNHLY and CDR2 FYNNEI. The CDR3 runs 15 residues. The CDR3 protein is CASSGISGSSNEQFF. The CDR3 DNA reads TGTGCCAGCAGTGGTATTAGCGGGAGTAGTAATGAGCAGTTCTTC.